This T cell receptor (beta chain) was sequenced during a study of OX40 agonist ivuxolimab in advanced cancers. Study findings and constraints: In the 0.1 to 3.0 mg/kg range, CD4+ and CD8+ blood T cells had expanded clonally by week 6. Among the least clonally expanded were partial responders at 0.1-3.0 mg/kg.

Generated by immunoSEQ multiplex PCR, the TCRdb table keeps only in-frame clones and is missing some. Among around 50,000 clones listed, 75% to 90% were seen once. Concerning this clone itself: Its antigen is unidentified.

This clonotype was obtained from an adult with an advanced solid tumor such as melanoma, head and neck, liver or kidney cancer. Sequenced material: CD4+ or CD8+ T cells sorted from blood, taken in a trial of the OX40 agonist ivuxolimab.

CDR3 in amino acids: CASSLSPLRGRETQYF. The CDR3 nucleotides read TGTGCCAGCAGCTTGAGCCCGCTGAGGGGACGGGAGACCCAGTACTTC. This sequence joins TRBV11-2 and TRBJ2-5, with D perhaps being TRBD1 or TRBD2 (5 bases each). The germline V and J ends were trimmed by 3 bases and 5 bases, with 19 bases remaining between them. This CDR3 comprises 16 residues. Germline lookup yields CDR1 SGHAT and CDR2 FQNNGV.